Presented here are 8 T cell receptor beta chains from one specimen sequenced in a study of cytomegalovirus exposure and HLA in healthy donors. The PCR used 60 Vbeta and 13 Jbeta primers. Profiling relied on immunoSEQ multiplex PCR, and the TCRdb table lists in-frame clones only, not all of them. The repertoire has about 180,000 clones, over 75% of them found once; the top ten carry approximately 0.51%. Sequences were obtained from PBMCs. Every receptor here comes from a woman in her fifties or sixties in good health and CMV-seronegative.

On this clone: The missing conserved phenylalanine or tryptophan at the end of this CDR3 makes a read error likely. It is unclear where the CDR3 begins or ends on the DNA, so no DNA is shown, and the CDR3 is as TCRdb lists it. CDR3 sequence: CAWSRGTSGRL. The chain has TRBV30 and TRBJ2-7; the table's D call, TRBD2, has no DNA check behind it. The germline V gene encodes CDR1 GTSNPN and CDR2 SVGIG (reference sequence). The CDR3 region is 11 residues in length, termini included.

DNA for the CDR3: TGTGCCTGGGGGGACAGTCCCTACGAGCAGTACTTC. It codes for CAWGDSPYEQYF. V and J are TRBV30 and TRBJ2-7, with 7 bases aligning to TRBD1. V shed 5 bases and J 2 bases; nucleotides not matched to a gene: 3. The CDR3 contains 12 residues. The germline CDR1 and CDR2 sequences are GTSNPN and SVGIG (reference sequence).

CDR3 sequence: CASSLAGPYNEQFF. As DNA, the CDR3 is TGTGCCAGCAGCCTAGCGGGGCCATACAATGAGCAGTTCTTC. The gene calls are TRBV6-6 and TRBJ2-1; TRBD2 matches at 9 bases. Losses at the gene ends were 6 bases for V and 4 bases for J; bases not matched to a gene: 4. Germline V gives CDR1 MNHNY, CDR2 SVGAGI (reference sequence). This CDR3 has 14 amino acids.

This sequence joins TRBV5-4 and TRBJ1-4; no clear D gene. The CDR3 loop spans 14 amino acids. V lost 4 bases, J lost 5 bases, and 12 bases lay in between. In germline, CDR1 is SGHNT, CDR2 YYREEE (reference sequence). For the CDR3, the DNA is TGTGCCAGCAGCCCCAGGCCTTTAAATGAAAAACTGTTTTTT. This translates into CASSPRPLNEKLFF.

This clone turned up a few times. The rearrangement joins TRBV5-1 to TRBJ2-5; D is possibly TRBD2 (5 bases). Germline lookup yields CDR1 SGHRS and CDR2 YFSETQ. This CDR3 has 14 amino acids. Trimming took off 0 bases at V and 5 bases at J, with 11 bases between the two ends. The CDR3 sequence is CASSLVAGAETQYF. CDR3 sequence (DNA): TGCGCCAGCAGCTTGGTCGCGGGTGCCGAGACCCAGTACTTC. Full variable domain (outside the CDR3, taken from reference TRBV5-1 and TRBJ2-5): KAGVTQTPRYLIKTRGQQVTLSCSPISGHRSVSWYQQTPGQGLQFLFEYFSETQRNKGNFPGRFSGRQFSNSRSEMNVSTLELGDSALYLCASSLVAGAETQYFGPGTRLLVL.

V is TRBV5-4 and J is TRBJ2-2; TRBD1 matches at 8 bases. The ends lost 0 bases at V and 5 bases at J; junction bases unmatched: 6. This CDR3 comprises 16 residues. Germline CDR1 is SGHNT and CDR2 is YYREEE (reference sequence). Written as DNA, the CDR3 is TGTGCCAGCAGCTTGGTGTCAGGGGGCGCGACCGGGGAGCTGTTTTTT. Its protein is CASSLVSGGATGELFF. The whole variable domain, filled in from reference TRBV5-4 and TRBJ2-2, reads ETGVTQSPTHLIKTRGQQVTLRCSSQSGHNTVSWYQQALGQGPQFIFQYYREEENGRGNFPPRFSGLQFPNYSSELNVNALELDDSALYLCASSLVSGGATGELFFGEGSRLTVL.

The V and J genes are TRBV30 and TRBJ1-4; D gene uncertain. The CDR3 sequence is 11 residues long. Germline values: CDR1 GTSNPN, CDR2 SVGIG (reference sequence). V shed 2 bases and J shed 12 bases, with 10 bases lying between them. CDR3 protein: CAWSREVQLFF. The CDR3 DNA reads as TGTGCCTGGAGTAGAGAGGTACAACTGTTTTTT.

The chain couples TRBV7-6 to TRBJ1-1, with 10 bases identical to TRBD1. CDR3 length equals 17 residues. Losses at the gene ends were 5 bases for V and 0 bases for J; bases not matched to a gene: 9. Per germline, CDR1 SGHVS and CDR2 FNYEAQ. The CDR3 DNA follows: TGTGCCAGCAGCCCGGGGGGGACAGGGGTCATGAACACTGAAGCTTTCTTT. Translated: CASSPGGTGVMNTEAFF.